One TCR beta chain is described in this entry. CDR3 length: 13 amino acids. V shed 6 bases and J 6 bases; nucleotides not matched to a gene: 6. This sample stems from a study of blood T cell repertoires in COVID-19. Looking at the study overall: Samples of COVID-19 (acute and convalescent) were obtained from the United States, Italy and Spain. PBMCs, B-cell-depleted T cells, or T cells provided the cDNA or gDNA that made up the material.

Authors' analysis steps: Amplifying reference gene primers gave estimates of nucleated cell counts. The table came from immunoSEQ multiplex PCR; TCRdb's copy has only in-frame clones and leaves some out. The V and J calls and clone size were taken over from that table, and D and trimming were inferred from the DNA. Here the sample spans 130,000 to 150,000 clones, about 90% being singletons. The clonotype comes from a man over 45 with active or convalescent COVID-19. Sequencing input: peripheral blood. V is TRBV12-3 or TRBV12-4 and J is TRBJ2-3; 7 nucleotides match TRBD1. The CDR3 DNA is TGTGCCAGCAGCCTCGACAGGGCTGATACGCAGTATTTT. Protein: CASSLDRADTQYF.